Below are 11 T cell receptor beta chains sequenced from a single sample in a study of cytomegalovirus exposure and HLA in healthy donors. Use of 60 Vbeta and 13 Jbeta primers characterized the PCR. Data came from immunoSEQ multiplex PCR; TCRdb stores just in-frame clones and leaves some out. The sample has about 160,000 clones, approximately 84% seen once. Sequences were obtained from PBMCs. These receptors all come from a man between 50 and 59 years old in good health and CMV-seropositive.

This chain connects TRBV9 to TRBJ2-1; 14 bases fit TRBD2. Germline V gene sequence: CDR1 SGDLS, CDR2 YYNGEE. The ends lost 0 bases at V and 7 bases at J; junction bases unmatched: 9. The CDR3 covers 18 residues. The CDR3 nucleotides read TGTGCCAGCAGCGTAGCTGGGACTAGCGGGGGCAATTATAATGAGCAGTTCTTC. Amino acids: CASSVAGTSGGNYNEQFF.

DNA for the CDR3: TGTGCCAGCAGAGTGGACAGGGGCCACGCCTACGAGCAGTACTTC. It specifies CASRVDRGHAYEQYF. The chain has TRBV6-5 and TRBJ2-7, with 9 bases lining up with TRBD1. CDR1 is MNHEY, CDR2 SVGAGI, per germline. The CDR3 contains 15 residues. The J segment lost 2 bases and the V segment lost 6 bases, leaving 8 bases of the junction unmatched.

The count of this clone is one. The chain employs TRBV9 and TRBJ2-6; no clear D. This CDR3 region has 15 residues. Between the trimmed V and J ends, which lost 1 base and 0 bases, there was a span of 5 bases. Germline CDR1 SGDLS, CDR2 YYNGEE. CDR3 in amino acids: CASSVISSGANVLTF. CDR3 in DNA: TGTGCCAGCAGCGTAATCAGCTCTGGGGCCAACGTCCTGACTTTC.

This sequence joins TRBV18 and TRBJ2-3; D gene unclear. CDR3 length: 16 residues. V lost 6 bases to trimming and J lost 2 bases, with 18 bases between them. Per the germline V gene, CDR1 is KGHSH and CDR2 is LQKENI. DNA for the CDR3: TGTGCCAGCTCCCCCTTCCCACCCGGTGCCACAGATACGCAGTATTTT. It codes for CASSPFPPGATDTQYF.

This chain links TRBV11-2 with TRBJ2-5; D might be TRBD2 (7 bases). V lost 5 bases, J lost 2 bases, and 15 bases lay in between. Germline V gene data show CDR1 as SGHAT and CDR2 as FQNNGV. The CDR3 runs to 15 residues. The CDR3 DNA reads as TGTGCCAGCAGCCCCCCTGGGGGGGCACAAGAGACCCAGTACTTC. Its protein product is CASSPPGGAQETQYF.

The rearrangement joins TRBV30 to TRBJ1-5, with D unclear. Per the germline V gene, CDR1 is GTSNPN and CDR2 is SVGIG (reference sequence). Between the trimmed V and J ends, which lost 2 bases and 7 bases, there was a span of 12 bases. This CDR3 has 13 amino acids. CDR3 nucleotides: TGTGCCTGGAGTCCCCAGGCGGGGCAGCCCCAGCATTTT. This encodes CAWSPQAGQPQHF. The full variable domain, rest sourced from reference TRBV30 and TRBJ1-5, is SQTIHQWPATLVQPVGSPLSLECTVEGTSNPNLYWYRQAAGRGLQLLFYSVGIGQISSEVPQNLSASRPQDRQFILSSKKLLLSDSGFYLCAWSPQAGQPQHFGDGTRLSIL.

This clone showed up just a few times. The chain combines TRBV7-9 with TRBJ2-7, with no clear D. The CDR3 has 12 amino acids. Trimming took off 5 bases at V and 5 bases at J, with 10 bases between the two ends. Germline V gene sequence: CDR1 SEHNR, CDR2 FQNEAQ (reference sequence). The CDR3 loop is CASSLGSHEQYF. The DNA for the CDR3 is TGTGCCAGCAGCCTAGGCAGTCACGAGCAGTACTTC. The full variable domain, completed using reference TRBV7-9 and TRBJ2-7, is DTGVSQNPRHKITKRGQNVTFRCDPISEHNRLYWYRQTLGQGPEFLTYFQNEAQLEKSRLLSDRFSAERPKGSFSTLEIQRTEQGDSAMYLCASSLGSHEQYFGPGTRLTVT.

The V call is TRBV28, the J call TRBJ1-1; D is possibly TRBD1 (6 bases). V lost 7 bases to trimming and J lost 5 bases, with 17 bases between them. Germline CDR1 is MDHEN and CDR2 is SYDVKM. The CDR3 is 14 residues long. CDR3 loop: CASTKRRGWTEAFF. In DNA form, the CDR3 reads TGTGCCAGCACAAAACGCAGGGGCTGGACTGAAGCTTTCTTT.

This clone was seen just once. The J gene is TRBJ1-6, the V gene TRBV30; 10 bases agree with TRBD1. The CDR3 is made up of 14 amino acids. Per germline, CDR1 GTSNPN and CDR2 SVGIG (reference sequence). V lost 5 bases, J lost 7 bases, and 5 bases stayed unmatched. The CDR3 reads CAWVTGGGNSPLHF. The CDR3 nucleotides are TGTGCCTGGGTGACAGGGGGCGGGAATTCACCCCTCCACTTT.

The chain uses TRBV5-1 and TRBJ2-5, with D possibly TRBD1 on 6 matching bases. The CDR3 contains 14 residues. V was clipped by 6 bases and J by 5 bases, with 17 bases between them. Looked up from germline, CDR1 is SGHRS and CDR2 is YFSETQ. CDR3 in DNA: TGCGCCAGCACCCAGACAGGCAACCCGGAGACCCAGTACTTC. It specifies CASTQTGNPETQYF. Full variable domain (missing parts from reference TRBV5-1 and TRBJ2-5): KAGVTQTPRYLIKTRGQQVTLSCSPISGHRSVSWYQQTPGQGLQFLFEYFSETQRNKGNFPGRFSGRQFSNSRSEMNVSTLELGDSALYLCASTQTGNPETQYFGPGTRLLVL.

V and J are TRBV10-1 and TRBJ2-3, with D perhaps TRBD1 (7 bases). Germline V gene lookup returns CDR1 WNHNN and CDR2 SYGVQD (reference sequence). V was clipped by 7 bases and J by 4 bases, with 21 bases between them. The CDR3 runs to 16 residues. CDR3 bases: TGCGCCAGCAAGGAGGGACAGTTTTCAAATGCAGATACGCAGTATTTT. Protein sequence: CASKEGQFSNADTQYF.